One sample yielded the 28 T cell receptor beta chains listed below, sequenced in a study of T cell repertoires in cytomegalovirus infection. TCRdb reprocessed the reads via MiXCR and lists one record per CDR3 protein. Of about 600,000 distinct CDR3 sequences listed, roughly 24% are singletons. The sequenced sample was CD8+ T cells from PBMCs. The receptors originated from a human donor in good health (CMV status not recorded). Some clones in this sample may be carry-over from other donors' samples.

V and J are TRBV4-1 and TRBJ2-1; tentative D call: TRBD1 (6 bases). The ends were cut back, 0 bases at V and 2 bases at J, with 11 bases in the middle. CDR3 size: 16 residues. The germline CDR1 and CDR2 sequences are MGHRA and YSYEKL. CDR3 protein: CASSQDPTGTYNEQFF. CDR3 nucleotide sequence: TGCGCCAGCAGCCAAGATCCAACAGGGACCTACAATGAGCAGTTCTTC.

This rearrangement joins TRBV15 to TRBJ2-1, with D uncertain. Trimming left V 1 base short and J 5 bases short, with 15 bases between. The CDR3 spans 16 residues. In germline, CDR1 is LNHNV, CDR2 YYDKDF (reference sequence). CDR3 sequence: CATSRVRVGFNNEQFF. DNA of the CDR3: TGTGCCACCAGCAGAGTTCGGGTCGGATTTAACAATGAGCAGTTCTTC.

This clonotype appeared a few times. This chain connects TRBV10-3 to TRBJ2-3; D tentatively fits TRBD1 or TRBD2 (6 bases each). This CDR3 comprises 15 residues. Germline CDR1 and CDR2: ENHRY and SYGVKD. Between the trimmed V and J ends, which lost 0 bases and 3 bases, there was a span of 10 bases. In DNA, the CDR3 is TGTGCCATCAGTGAGTCGGGGGGCTCAACAGATACGCAGTATTTT. It specifies CAISESGGSTDTQYF.

CDR3 residues: CSARENGGLTGGNYGYTF. The DNA of the CDR3 is TGCAGTGCTAGAGAAAATGGGGGTCTGACAGGGGGCAACTATGGCTACACCTTC. The chain combines TRBV20-1 with TRBJ1-2, with 10 bases matching TRBD1. This CDR3 has 18 residues. The junction had 12 bases not matched to a gene; V was cut back by 0 bases and J by 2 bases. Germline lookup yields CDR1 DFQATT and CDR2 SNEGSKA (reference sequence).

This clonotype was seen ten or more times. V and J are TRBV7-9 and TRBJ2-1; D unclear. CDR1 is SEHNR and CDR2 is FQNEAQ in the germline V gene (reference sequence). Between the trimmed V and J ends, which lost 3 bases and 7 bases, there was a span of 4 bases. The CDR3 covers 11 residues. The CDR3 sequence is CASSFTNEQFF. CDR3 sequence (DNA): TGTGCCAGCAGCTTCACGAATGAGCAGTTCTTC.

This clonotype was seen more than once but under ten times. The limits of the CDR3 on the DNA are not certain, so only TCRdb's listed CDR3 is given. The chain uses TRBV6-5 and TRBJ1-5; the table names TRBD1, a call not compared with the DNA. Termini included, the CDR3 measures 16 amino acids. In germline, CDR1 is MNHEY, CDR2 SVGAGI. The CDR3 is CASSSSDREGNQPQHF.

V and J are TRBV29-1 and TRBJ2-2; TRBD1 matches 10 bases. Trimming cost V 4 bases and J 6 bases; bases outside gene matches: 8. CDR1 and CDR2 from the germline V gene are SQVTM and ANQGSEA. The CDR3 loop spans 15 amino acids. The CDR3 DNA is TGCAGCGTTGGTAAAGGGACAGGGGCGGCCGGGGAGCTGTTTTTT. This sequence encodes CSVGKGTGAAGELFF.

The chain combines TRBV7-4 with TRBJ2-1; D is unclear. V lost 8 bases, J lost 9 bases, and 14 bases lay in between. The germline CDR1 and CDR2 sequences are SGHVT and SQSDAQ. There are 12 residues in the CDR3. The CDR3 DNA is TGTGCCAGCCCATCGACAAAGTTTGAGCAGTTCTTC. Protein sequence: CASPSTKFEQFF. The whole variable domain, filled in from reference TRBV7-4 and TRBJ2-1, reads GAGVSQSPRYKVAKRGRDVALRCDSISGHVTLYWYRQTLGQGSEVLTYSQSDAQRDKSGRPSGRFSAERPERSVSTLKIQRTEQGDSAVYLCASPSTKFEQFFGPGTRLTVL.

Comment on this clonotype: An end of the junction does not agree with germline; a read error may underlie this. This rearrangement joins TRBV15 to TRBJ2-1, with TRBD2 matching 14 bases. Germline lookup yields CDR1 LNHNV and CDR2 YYDKDF (reference sequence). This CDR3 has 20 amino acids. The CDR3 sequence: CAISTDPRLAGGPGYNEQFF. The CDR3 nucleotides are TGTGCCATCAGCACCGATCCTCGACTAGCGGGGGGGCCCGGTTACAATGAGCAGTTCTTC.

This chain joins TRBV6-2 or TRBV6-3 and TRBJ2-1, with a weak D call TRBD2 (6 bases). Trimming removed 8 bases at V and 8 bases at J, with 16 bases between. Germline-derived CDR1 and CDR2 are MNHEY and SVGEGT. The CDR3 contains 13 residues. CDR3 nucleotides: TGTGCCAGCCACCAAGACGGGGGTGATGAGCAGTTCTTC. Translated: CASHQDGGDEQFF.

This clonotype showed up just a few times. The chain recombines TRBV5-4 with TRBJ1-2; tentatively, D is TRBD1 (6 bases). V was shortened by 0 bases and J by 3 bases, with 12 bases between the two germline ends. In germline, CDR1 is SGHNT, CDR2 YYREEE (reference sequence). The CDR3 is 15 residues long. CDR3 amino acids: CASSLERGVDYGYTF. As DNA, the CDR3 is TGTGCCAGCAGCTTGGAGAGGGGGGTCGACTATGGCTACACCTTC.

This clonotype was detected only a few times. This could be a read error, since a much larger clone is one nucleotide away. V gene TRBV11-1 combines with J gene TRBJ1-1; D unclear. This CDR3 has 18 residues. CDR1 and CDR2 (germline): SGHAT, FQDESV (reference sequence). CDR3 bases: TGTGTCAGCAGCCCAGCCGGTGGCCTTTTTAGGATTGACACTGAAGCTTTCTTT. It encodes CVSSPAGGLFRIDTEAFF.

This clonotype was seen a few times. The chain couples TRBV12-3 or TRBV12-4 to TRBJ2-4; D may correspond to TRBD1 or TRBD2 (6 bases each). With 1 base removed from V and 10 bases from J, the gap between germline ends came to 14 bases. There are 14 residues in the CDR3. The CDR3 loop reads CASSLVGGGGIQYF. The CDR3 nucleotides read TGTGCCAGCAGTTTAGTTGGAGGAGGGGGAATTCAGTACTTC.

This clonotype occurred many times. The J gene is TRBJ2-1, the V gene TRBV7-2; D remains unclear. The CDR3 is 12 residues long. Trimming cost V 5 bases and J 3 bases, with 5 bases left between them. CDR1 and CDR2 (germline): SGHTA, FQGNSA. The CDR3 nucleotides read TGTGCCAGCAGCCCGCTCTACAATGAGCAGTTCTTC. Translated: CASSPLYNEQFF.

The chain carries TRBV9 and TRBJ1-2; no clear D. CDR1 and CDR2 (germline): SGDLS, YYNGEE. This CDR3 spans 16 amino acids. Trimming pared 4 bases from V and 7 bases from J, leaving 23 bases between. The CDR3 region is CASSPKYRGLRVGYTF. In DNA form, the CDR3 reads TGTGCCAGCAGCCCGAAGTACCGTGGCCTACGGGTTGGCTACACCTTC. Using reference TRBV9 and TRBJ1-2 for the parts outside the CDR3, the full variable domain is DSGVTQTPKHLITATGQRVTLRCSPRSGDLSVYWYQQSLDQGLQFLIQYYNGEERAKGNILERFSAQQFPDLHSELNLSSLELGDSALYFCASSPKYRGLRVGYTFGSGTRLTVV.

The chain is built from TRBV27 and TRBJ2-1, with D maybe TRBD2 (6 bases). This CDR3 has 12 residues. V lost 6 bases and J 9 bases, leaving 12 bases between the germline ends. The germline CDR1 and CDR2 sequences are MNHEY and SMNVEV (reference sequence). Written as DNA, the CDR3 is TGTGCCAGCAGCCACCCCGGGGGTGAGCAGTTCTTC. As protein: CASSHPGGEQFF.

A note on this clonotype: A junction boundary mismatches the germline segment, possibly from a read error. The J gene is TRBJ1-3, the V gene TRBV5-3; tentatively, D is TRBD1 (5 bases). TRBV5-3 is recorded as an ORF, its role being uncertain. CDR3 size: 14 residues. The CDR3 loop is CASSLGGDGNTIYF. The DNA for the CDR3 is TGTGCCAGCAGCTTGGGAGGGGACGGAAACACCATATATTTT.

The sample holds a few counts of this clonotype. The rearrangement links TRBV6-2 or TRBV6-3 to TRBJ1-2; weak D call: TRBD1 (5 bases). Germline CDR1 reads MNHEY; CDR2 reads SVGEGT. V was pared by 4 bases and J by 4 bases, with 13 bases between. There are 14 residues in the CDR3. The chain's CDR3 is CASSSSDSGYGYTF. DNA for the CDR3: TGTGCCAGCAGTTCGTCCGACAGCGGCTATGGCTACACCTTC.

This clonotype was detected only a few times. The chain recombines TRBV20-1 with TRBJ1-5; possibly TRBD1 for D (6 bases). From germline, CDR1 is DFQATT and CDR2 SNEGSKA (reference sequence). Trimming removed 5 bases at V and 4 bases at J, with 12 bases between. There are 13 residues in the CDR3. CDR3 DNA sequence: TGCAGTGCTGAGGGGGTATGGAATCAGCCCCAGCATTTT. Its protein product is CSAEGVWNQPQHF.

This clonotype was observed at least ten times. The chain couples TRBV10-3 to TRBJ1-6, with 7 bases matching TRBD1. Looked up from germline, CDR1 is ENHRY and CDR2 is SYGVKD. V lost 8 bases, J lost 8 bases, and 9 bases stayed unmatched. The CDR3 spans 14 residues. The CDR3 sequence: CAIQGVSSDSPLHF. The DNA for the CDR3 is TGTGCCATCCAGGGGGTCAGTTCAGATTCACCCCTCCACTTT.

The sample holds a few counts of this clonotype. In DNA form, the CDR3 reads TGTGCCAGCAGCTTAACAGCCGGGATGGAACTGTTTTTT. Translating gives CASSLTAGMELFF. The chain recombines TRBV5-5 with TRBJ1-4; D is uncertain. Germline assignment: CDR1 SGHKS and CDR2 YYEKEE (reference sequence). Trimming removed 2 bases from V and 12 bases from J, with 14 bases in between. CDR3 length equals 13 residues. Full variable domain (rest looked up from reference TRBV5-5 and TRBJ1-4): DAGVTQSPTHLIKTRGQQVTLRCSPISGHKSVSWYQQVLGQGPQFIFQYYEKEERGRGNFPDRFSARQFPNYSSELNVNALLLGDSALYLCASSLTAGMELFFGSGTQLSVL.

There are many counts of this clonotype. V is TRBV28 and J is TRBJ1-5; no firm D call. Germline V gene data show CDR1 as MDHEN and CDR2 as SYDVKM. V lost 6 bases and J 6 bases, leaving 6 bases between the germline ends. The CDR3 sequence is 11 residues long. CDR3 amino acids: CASRTGQPQHF. As DNA, the CDR3 is TGTGCCAGCAGAACTGGTCAGCCCCAGCATTTT.

This clonotype was seen at least ten times. This CDR3 reads CASRGAYSNQPQHF. In nucleotides, the CDR3 is TGTGCCAGTAGAGGGGCTTATAGCAATCAGCCCCAGCATTTT. This sequence joins TRBV19 and TRBJ1-5; a weak D match, TRBD1 (5 bases). Deletions cut 6 bases from V and 0 bases from J, with 9 bases between. CDR1 and CDR2 (germline): LNHDA, SQIVND (reference sequence). The CDR3 loop spans 14 amino acids.

This clonotype has a count of ten or more. The chain carries TRBV7-6 and TRBJ2-1, with D perhaps given as TRBD1 or TRBD2 (5 bases each). The CDR3 has 14 residues. Deletions cut 1 base from V and 4 bases from J, with 8 bases between. Per the germline V gene, CDR1 is SGHVS and CDR2 is FNYEAQ. The CDR3 sequence is CASSLGDGYNEQFF. DNA of the CDR3: TGTGCCAGCAGCTTAGGGGACGGGTACAATGAGCAGTTCTTC.

Only a few counts were recorded for this clonotype. The chain links TRBV28 to TRBJ2-7, with a possible D match to TRBD1 (6 bases). CDR3 length equals 16 residues. CDR1 is MDHEN, CDR2 SYDVKM, per germline. Trimming removed 5 bases from V and 0 bases from J, with 17 bases in between. The CDR3 sequence: CASSPGQFESSYEQYV. CDR3 bases: TGTGCCAGCAGTCCCGGACAGTTCGAAAGCTCCTACGAGCAGTACGTC.

The CDR3: CSARVWGRAEAFF. The DNA for the CDR3 is TGCAGTGCTAGAGTCTGGGGTAGGGCTGAAGCTTTCTTT. The chain carries TRBV20-1 and TRBJ1-1; D is uncertain. With 1 base removed from V and 6 bases from J, the gap between germline ends came to 12 bases. Germline loops: CDR1 DFQATT, CDR2 SNEGSKA (reference sequence). This CDR3 is 13 amino acids long.

The sample holds one count of this clonotype. The chain has TRBV29-1 and TRBJ2-7, with D unresolved. Trimming took 3 bases from V and 2 from J, leaving 5 bases between them. From germline, CDR1 is SQVTM and CDR2 ANQGSEA. The CDR3 has 11 amino acids. CDR3 residues: CSVDQAYEQYF. CDR3 DNA sequence: TGCAGCGTTGACCAAGCCTACGAGCAGTACTTC.

This clonotype was counted only a few times. The chain uses TRBV5-6 and TRBJ2-3; the match to TRBD2 covers 7 bases. V lost 4 bases, J lost 1 base, and 6 bases stayed unmatched. CDR1 and CDR2 from the germline V gene are SGHDT and YYEEEE. The CDR3 extends over 15 amino acids. Here the CDR3 reads CASSTDLAGTDTQYF. CDR3 nucleotides: TGTGCCAGCAGCACTGATCTAGCGGGCACAGATACGCAGTATTTT.